This section outlines one TCR beta chain sequence together with its context. This record comes from a study of blood T cell repertoires in COVID-19. As for the study in general: Samples came from the United States, Italy and Spain, spanning acute and convalescent COVID-19. The cDNA or gDNA used as material had been derived from T cells, B-cell-depleted T cells, or PBMCs.

Recovery among Cohort 3 donors was established by two negative PCRs, clearance, or symptom resolution. V was trimmed by 3 bases and J by 1 base, leaving 12 bases between them. This CDR3 spans 15 amino acids. This table comes from immunoSEQ multiplex PCR, and its TCRdb copy is limited to in-frame clones, with some not included. The table lists around 180,000 clones, 84% of them singletons, with approximately 12% in the top ten. This receptor was taken from a man aged 45 to 65 who had recovered from COVID-19. The rearrangement joins TRBV23-1 to TRBJ1-2; D call uncertain. Being an ORF, TRBV23-1 has a function that is uncertain. Sequenced input: PBMCs or T cells enriched from blood (not recorded which). The CDR3 DNA follows: TGCGCCAGCAGTCAGGCGCCGGGGTTTAACTATGGCTACACCTTC. Its protein is CASSQAPGFNYGYTF.